The rows below give T cell receptor beta chains drawn from one sample of a study of blood T cell repertoires in COVID-19. TCRdb keeps only in-frame clones here, not all; method: immunoSEQ multiplex PCR. Of roughly 180,000 clones detected, approximately 88% appear once; the ten largest clones hold approximately 4%. Sample: peripheral blood. Receptor source: a woman aged 25 to 39 with acute or convalescent COVID-19. CDR3s include the opening cysteine and the closing phenylalanine or tryptophan. The order of the fields is D gene, clone size, CDR3 length, J gene, V gene, CDR3 DNA, CDR3 protein. D genes are given only for firm matches. Clone size, where shown, is once, few, many, or a class for clones that have expanded.

-,-,16,TRBJ1-1,TRBV25-1,TGTGCCAGCAGTGAAGTCCTAGCCGGAGTGAACACTGAAGCTTTCTTT,CASSEVLAGVNTEAFF
TRBD1,-,12,TRBJ2-7,TRBV5-8,TGTGCCAGCAGCTCGCCGGACAGGGCTTTGCACTTC,CASSSPDRALHF
TRBD2,-,12,TRBJ2-3,TRBV6-1,TGTGCCAGCAGCCGGGAGGCAGATACGCAGTATTTT,CASSREADTQYF
-,-,15,TRBJ2-7,TRBV19,TGTGCCAGTAGTCCCGGGGACAACATGATTTTCGAGCAGTACTTC,CASSPGDNMIFEQYF
-,-,12,TRBJ2-2,TRBV10-2,TGCGCCAGCAGAGGCGGGTCCGGGGAGCTGTTTTTT,CASRGGSGELFF
-,-,15,TRBJ1-6,TRBV28,TGTGCCACGGGTGGGGCGCGAGCCTATAATTCACCCCTCCACTTT,CATGGARAYNSPLHF
TRBD1,-,17,TRBJ1-2,TRBV27,TGTGCCAGCAGTTTTATCGGACAGGGCGGGCAAAACTATGGCTACACCTTC,CASSFIGQGGQNYGYTF
-,-,15,TRBJ1-1,TRBV15,TGTGCCACCAGCACCAGAGTGACTATGAACACTGAAGCTTTCTTT,CATSTRVTMNTEAFF
-,-,15,TRBJ1-2,TRBV6-6,TGTGCCAGCAGCAGACGGGGGGAAATCGGCTATGGCTACACCTTC,CASSRRGEIGYGYTF
-,few,11,TRBJ1-5,TRBV6-5,TGTGCCACCGCTGCTATGGAGCCCCAGCATTTT,CATAAMEPQHF
TRBD1,-,13,TRBJ1-5,TRBV19,TGTGCCACGGACAGGGGACCCAATCAGCCCCAGCATTTT,CATDRGPNQPQHF
TRBD2,-,17,TRBJ2-2,TRBV9,TGTGCCAGCAGCGGGGGAGCGGGAGGGACGAACACCGGGGAGCTGTTTTTT,CASSGGAGGTNTGELFF
-,-,15,TRBJ2-7,TRBV4-1,TGCGCCAGCAGCCAATTTGGGACTCTCTCCTACGAGCAGTACTTC,CASSQFGTLSYEQYF
-,-,14,TRBJ2-7,TRBV2,TGTGCCAGCAGTGAACTTAGAAGCTCCTACGAGCAGTACTTC,CASSELRSSYEQYF
TRBD2,once,16,TRBJ2-5,TRBV7-2,TGTGCCAGTAAAGAGGGACTAGCGGGAGCAAGGGAGACCCAGTACTTC,CASKEGLAGARETQYF
TRBD1,-,14,TRBJ2-7,TRBV18,TGTGCCAGCTCACCACGACAGGGGCACTACGAGCAGTACTTC,CASSPRQGHYEQYF
-,-,12,TRBJ2-7,TRBV7-9,TGTGCCAGCGAAGCGCTAACCCAGGGGCAGTACTTC,CASEALTQGQYF
TRBD2,-,15,TRBJ2-1,TRBV5-5,TGTGCCAGCACCATCCGACTAGCCCCCTTCGATGAGCAGTTCTTC,CASTIRLAPFDEQFF
TRBD1,few,15,TRBJ1-2,TRBV5-6,TGTGCCAGCTGTAAGTGGGGACAGGAGACGAAGGGCTACACCTTC,CASCKWGQETKGYTF
-,-,14,TRBJ1-4,TRBV9,TGTGCCAGCAGCGACCGGGAGACCAATGAAAAACTGTTTTTT,CASSDRETNEKLFF
-,-,12,TRBJ2-5,TRBV18,TGTGCCAGCTCACCGGAGGGAGAGACCCAGTACTTC,CASSPEGETQYF
-,-,16,TRBJ2-6,TRBV7-9,TGTGCCAGCAGCTTAGGGAGAAACTCTGGGGCCAACGTCCTGACTTTC,CASSLGRNSGANVLTF
TRBD2,-,14,TRBJ2-5,TRBV5-1,TGCGCCAGCAGCTTTGCGGGAGGGGGAGAGACCCAGTACTTC,CASSFAGGGETQYF
-,-,15,TRBJ1-3,TRBV2,TGTGCCAGCGGAATGGGCGCCGACTCTGGAAACACCATATATTTT,CASGMGADSGNTIYF
TRBD2,-,11,TRBJ2-7,TRBV27,TGTGCCAGCGGGAGGGCCAGAGAGCAGTACTTC,CASGRAREQYF
TRBD1,-,13,TRBJ2-5,TRBV10-3,TGTGCCACGAAGGACAGGGTGGTCGAGACCCAGTACTTC,CATKDRVVETQYF
TRBD1,-,14,TRBJ1-4,TRBV7-2,TGTGCCAGCAGGGAGGGGGCCCGAAATGAAAAACTGTTTTTT,CASREGARNEKLFF
TRBD1,-,12,TRBJ1-2,TRBV28,TGTGCCAGCGGACAGGGGGACTATGGCTACACCTTC,CASGQGDYGYTF
TRBD2,-,16,TRBJ2-5,TRBV7-6,TGTGCCAGCAGCCTTCGGACTGACTGGACTAGCGAGACCCAGTACTTC,CASSLRTDWTSETQYF
TRBD1,-,14,TRBJ1-5,TRBV19,TGTGCCAGTAGCCAGACAGGGCCGAATCAGCCCCAGCATTTT,CASSQTGPNQPQHF
-,-,15,TRBJ2-7,TRBV3-1/TRBV3-2,TGTGCCAGCAGCCAAGGCCGAGAGGGATCCTACGAGCAGTACTTC,CASSQGREGSYEQYF
-,-,12,TRBJ2-1,TRBV11-2,TGTGCCAGCAGCTTAGATGGGGGCAGCCAGTTCTTC,CASSLDGGSQFF
TRBD1,-,17,TRBJ2-5,TRBV18,TGTGCCAGCTCACCACCCATCTTTGACAGGGTTTGGGAGACCCAGTACTTC,CASSPPIFDRVWETQYF
-,-,14,TRBJ2-7,TRBV29-1,TGCAGCGTTATACCGGGACACCCTTCCTACGAGCAGTACTTC,CSVIPGHPSYEQYF
TRBD2,-,13,TRBJ2-7,TRBV5-3,TGTGCCAGAAGCGCCGGGACTAGCGGGAGGGAGTACTTC,CARSAGTSGREYF
-,-,14,TRBJ2-7,TRBV10-2,TGCGCCACCCGGAACAGGAGAAGCGACCACGAGCAGTACTTC,CATRNRRSDHEQYF
TRBD1,-,14,TRBJ2-5,TRBV15,TGTGCCACCAAAGTGGACAGGGTCGCGGAGACCCAGTACTTC,CATKVDRVAETQYF
-,-,15,TRBJ1-2,TRBV7-9,TGTGCCAGCAGCTTAGATGGAGGGCCAAACTATGGCTACACCTTC,CASSLDGGPNYGYTF
-,-,13,TRBJ1-1,TRBV10-2,TGCGCCAGCAGTGTGCAGGTATATACTGAAGCTTTCTTT,CASSVQVYTEAFF
-,-,14,TRBJ2-5,TRBV19,TGTGCCAGTAGTATAAGGGGTTTCCAAGAGACCCAGTACTTC,CASSIRGFQETQYF
-,-,14,TRBJ2-1,TRBV5-4,TGTGCCAGCAGCTCGAGGGGGGGGGCAAATGAGCAGTTCTTC,CASSSRGGANEQFF
TRBD1,-,14,TRBJ2-7,TRBV9,TGTGCCAGCAGCGTGGGACAGGGGACTAGCGAGCAGTACTTC,CASSVGQGTSEQYF
-,-,14,TRBJ2-5,TRBV6-6,TGTGCCAGCAGTTACTCGAGGTCCCAAGAGACCCAGTACTTC,CASSYSRSQETQYF
TRBD2,once,16,TRBJ2-3,TRBV7-8,TGTGCCAGCAGCTATTTCGGGGGGGGATACAGAGATACGCAGTATTTT,CASSYFGGGYRDTQYF
-,-,15,TRBJ1-6,TRBV5-1,TGCGCCAGCAATCTCAGGGACTCCTATAATTCACCCCTCCACTTT,CASNLRDSYNSPLHF
TRBD2,once,16,TRBJ2-3,TRBV24-1,TGTGCCACCAGTGATTATAGCACTAGCGGGATCGATACGCAGTATTTT,CATSDYSTSGIDTQYF
TRBD1,-,15,TRBJ1-2,TRBV5-1,TGCGCCAGCAGCTTGGGGACAGGACAGGACTATGGCTACACCTTC,CASSLGTGQDYGYTF
-,-,14,TRBJ2-2,TRBV7-9,TGTGCCAGCAGCTTATTAGGGCGGGCCGGGGAGCTGTTTTTT,CASSLLGRAGELFF
-,-,12,TRBJ1-2,TRBV2,TGTGCCAGCAGTGAAAACAGGGCTGGCTACACCTTC,CASSENRAGYTF
-,-,15,TRBJ2-1,TRBV4-2,TGTGCCAGCAGCCAAACCGGACTGCTTGGGAATGAGCAGTTCTTC,CASSQTGLLGNEQFF
-,-,12,TRBJ2-5,TRBV24-1,TGTGCCACCAGTGACTATCAAGAGACCCAGTACTTC,CATSDYQETQYF
TRBD1,-,11,TRBJ1-1,TRBV27,TGTGCCAGCACAAGACAGGGTGTGGCTTTCTTT,CASTRQGVAFF
TRBD2,-,15,TRBJ2-7,TRBV6-2/TRBV6-3,TGTGCCAGCAGTTACGCAAGCGGGAGGTTTTTCGAGCAGTACTTC,CASSYASGRFFEQYF
-,-,14,TRBJ1-1,TRBV19,TGTGCCAGTAGTATAGTCGGGGGAGACACTGAAGCTTTCTTT,CASSIVGGDTEAFF
-,-,13,TRBJ2-5,TRBV5-1,TGCGCCAGCTCGGGACTGTTGGGAGAGACCCAGTACTTC,CASSGLLGETQYF